Below are 6 T cell receptor beta chains sequenced from a single sample in a study of control samples from healthy donors and cancer patients. Data came from immunoSEQ multiplex PCR; TCRdb stores just in-frame clones and leaves some out. The table includes 130,000 to 150,000 clones, 91% detected once. The material sequenced was blood. These receptors originate from a young man in good health.

This clone has a single count. The chain has TRBV3-1 (or the pseudogene TRBV3-2) and TRBJ2-7, with TRBD2 matching 7 bases. V trimming: 0 bases; J trimming: 3 bases; junction bases outside the gene matches: 5. The CDR3 sequence is 15 residues long. Germline V gives CDR1 LGHDT, CDR2 YNNKEL (reference sequence). CDR3 residues: CASSQDLRGNYEQYF. CDR3 DNA sequence: TGTGCCAGCAGCCAAGATTTGCGGGGGAACTACGAGCAGTACTTC.

This clone has only one observation. The J gene is TRBJ1-6, the V gene TRBV24-1; 8 nucleotides agree with TRBD1. Germline CDR1 and CDR2: KGHDR and SFDVKD. Losses at the gene ends were 4 bases for V and 8 bases for J; bases not matched to a gene: 3. The CDR3 length is 14 residues. The CDR3 DNA sequence: TGTGCCACCAGTGACACGGACAGGGATTCACCCCTCCACTTT. Translating it yields CATSDTDRDSPLHF.

This rearrangement joins TRBV19 to TRBJ1-1, with D perhaps matching TRBD1 (6 bases). The CDR3 spans 14 residues. The germline V gene has CDR1 LNHDA and CDR2 SQIVND (reference sequence). V lost 5 bases and J 3 bases, leaving 13 bases between the germline ends. The CDR3 DNA follows: TGTGCCAGTAGTCAACGGACAGCCTACACTGAAGCTTTCTTT. Translation gives CASSQRTAYTEAFF.

The chain links TRBV12-3 or TRBV12-4 to TRBJ1-2; tentative D call: TRBD1 (5 bases). Trimming took 5 bases from V and 10 from J, leaving 17 bases between them. The CDR3 consists of 13 residues. CDR3 DNA: TGTGCCAGCAGTATTACGGGGGACCGGGACTACACCTTC. This encodes CASSITGDRDYTF.

This chain connects TRBV18 to TRBJ1-1; 7 bases line up with TRBD1. Germline V gene sequence: CDR1 KGHSH, CDR2 LQKENI. This CDR3 has 14 residues. With 3 bases clipped from V and 1 base from J, the junction kept 2 bases outside the gene matches. The CDR3: CASSPGQKNTEAFF. Here the CDR3 DNA reads TGTGCCAGCTCACCGGGACAGAAGAACACTGAAGCTTTCTTT. The complete variable domain, with remaining parts taken from reference TRBV18 and TRBJ1-1, reads NAGVMQNPRHLVRRRGQEARLRCSPMKGHSHVYWYRQLPEEGLKFMVYLQKENIIDESGMPKERFSAEFPKEGPSILRIQQVVRGDSAAYFCASSPGQKNTEAFFGQGTRLTVV.

This clone was recorded once. The genes are TRBV14 and TRBJ2-1, with D perhaps TRBD1 or TRBD2 (5 bases each). In germline, CDR1 is SGHDN, CDR2 FVKESK. The length of the CDR3 is 14 residues. V was pared by 5 bases and J by 6 bases, with 14 bases between. This chain's CDR3 is CASSDTGTSNEQFF. The DNA of the CDR3 is TGTGCCAGCAGCGACACCGGGACGAGCAATGAGCAGTTCTTC.